These T cell receptor beta chains were read from a single sample in a study of OX40 agonist ivuxolimab in advanced cancers. Produced via immunoSEQ multiplex PCR; TCRdb's table is partial and in-frame only. The table records more than 80,000 clones, roughly 89% of them present only once. This specimen was CD4+ or CD8+ T cells sorted from blood, taken in a trial of the OX40 agonist ivuxolimab. These receptors all come from an adult with an advanced solid tumor such as melanoma, head and neck, liver or kidney cancer. CDR3s include the opening cysteine and the closing phenylalanine or tryptophan. A D gene is named only where the DNA matches it firmly. The size entry is marked missing in some rows and otherwise reads once, few, many or a size class.

J gene,D gene,V gene,clone size,CDR3 DNA,CDR3 protein
TRBJ1-2,TRBD1,TRBV5-6,-,TGTGCCAGCAGCTTGCTCCGGGACAGCCCTAACTATGGCTACACCTTC,CASSLLRDSPNYGYTF
TRBJ2-3,-,TRBV7-9,-,TGTGCCAGCAGCTTAGTAGGCGGGGGCACAGATACGCAGTATTTT,CASSLVGGGTDTQYF
TRBJ2-5,-,TRBV7-2,-,TGTGCCAGCAGCTTCTCCGGGACACTACAAGAGACCCAGTACTTC,CASSFSGTLQETQYF
TRBJ1-4,TRBD1,TRBV9,once,TGTGCCAGCAGCGTCGCCGGGACAGGGGGAGAAAAACTGTTTTTT,CASSVAGTGGEKLFF
TRBJ1-4,TRBD1,TRBV15,-,TGTGCCACCAGCAGAGCCCCGACAGGGGCAAGCGAAAAACTGTTTTTT,CATSRAPTGASEKLFF
TRBJ2-3,-,TRBV4-3,-,TGCGCCAGCAGCCAAGCATCAGGTTGGACAGAGTTCACAGATACGCAGTATTTT,CASSQASGWTEFTDTQYF
TRBJ1-5,-,TRBV10-3,-,TGTGCCATCAGTGAGTGGCCCGCCGGGCAGCCCCAGCATTTT,CAISEWPAGQPQHF
TRBJ1-2,-,TRBV5-1,-,TGCGCCAGCAGCTTGGTCGGCAGAACTGTAAACTATGGCTACACCTTC,CASSLVGRTVNYGYTF
TRBJ1-5,-,TRBV27,-,TGTGCCAGCAGTTTTGGTCCCGGGGGCAATCAGCCCCAGCATTTT,CASSFGPGGNQPQHF
TRBJ1-2,-,TRBV29-1,-,TGCAGCGTTGCGTTTTTCGGGCCTAACTATGGCTACACCTTC,CSVAFFGPNYGYTF
TRBJ2-3,-,TRBV6-1,-,TGTGCCAGCAGTGAAGTGGATACGCAGTATTTT,CASSEVDTQYF
TRBJ2-3,-,TRBV5-4,-,TGTGCCAGCAGCTTGGGGACCCCATGGAGGACAGATACGCAGTATTTT,CASSLGTPWRTDTQYF
TRBJ2-1,TRBD2,TRBV25-1,few,TGTGCCAGCACCATAAACGGGGCTAGCGGGGGGGATGAGCAGTTCTTC,CASTINGASGGDEQFF
TRBJ1-2,TRBD1,TRBV28,-,TGTGCCAGCAGTTTTTTTCCGGGACAGGGGACCGGCTATGGCTACACCTTC,CASSFFPGQGTGYGYTF
TRBJ2-7,TRBD2,TRBV28,-,TGTGCCAGCAGTTTGGCGGGGGGAGCCGAGCAGTACTTC,CASSLAGGAEQYF
TRBJ1-1,-,TRBV14,-,TGTGCCAGCAGCCAAGTTCTCCAGGGTGAAGCTTTCTTT,CASSQVLQGEAFF
TRBJ1-3,-,TRBV7-6,-,TGTGCCAGCAGCTTAGCGATTGCGGGTAACACCATATATTTT,CASSLAIAGNTIYF
TRBJ2-3,-,TRBV4-1,-,TGCGCCAGCAGCCAAGATCGTACAGGTCTATTCACAGATACGCAGTATTTT,CASSQDRTGLFTDTQYF
TRBJ2-7,-,TRBV10-3,-,TGTGCCATCAGTGACTCGTACGAGCAGTACTTC,CAISDSYEQYF
TRBJ2-3,TRBD2,TRBV7-2,-,TGTGCCAGCAGCTTGATTCCTAGCGGGTCAGCAGATACGCAGTATTTT,CASSLIPSGSADTQYF
TRBJ2-1,-,TRBV5-6,-,TGTGCCAGCAGCCAGATTCCCTTAAAGGGCTACAATGAGCAGTTCTTC,CASSQIPLKGYNEQFF